This T cell receptor beta chain was documented in a study of beta chain features in type 1 diabetes. Study results and caveats: Naive, central memory and regulatory TCRB repertoires appeared more similar among patients than healthy donors.

The CDR3 is made up of 17 amino acids. After removal of 1 base from V and 0 bases from J, the junction contained 8 bases not matched to a gene. CDR1 is MGHRA, CDR2 YSYEKL, per germline. Every bit of the isolated RNA underwent reverse transcription, so sequencing read expressed TCRB transcripts. Some clones are missing from TCRdb's copy, which holds only in-frame ones; the method was immunoSEQ multiplex PCR. The sample carries some 410,000 clones, about an eighth recorded once. About this clone itself: Its antigen is not identified.

This rearrangement joins TRBV4-1 to TRBJ1-1, with TRBD1 matching 7 bases. The source of this sequence is a woman under 30 in good health. The sequenced material came from naive CD4+ T cells from blood. CDR3 nucleotide sequence: TGCGCCAGCAGCCAAGGGGCAGGGGGGTTCATGAACACTGAAGCTTTCTTT. Translating it yields CASSQGAGGFMNTEAFF.